Sequencing of this T cell receptor beta chain was carried out in a study of Ad26.COV2.S vaccination and SARS-CoV-2 variants. Treatment: 19 received Ad26.COV2.S at low or high dose, single or two shots; about 5 received placebo; per-sample allocation not given. Specimens were obtained on day 63 following the first vaccine or placebo injection. The method was immunoSEQ multiplex PCR; TCRdb's version includes in-frame clones alone and lacks a portion of them. The sample lists about 350,000 clones; roughly 84% were seen once. V lost 0 bases and J 8 bases, leaving 21 bases between the germline ends. The CDR3 length is 17 residues. Germline V lookup: CDR1 SGHTS, CDR2 YDEGEE.

The J gene is TRBJ2-1, the V gene TRBV5-8, with D uncertain. This sequence was found in a person between 18 and 60 years old who received the Ad26.COV2.S COVID-19 vaccine or a placebo. This sample comprised peripheral blood, obtained in a trial of Ad26.COV2.S vaccine versus placebo. CDR3 nucleotides: TGTGCCAGCAGCTTGGCGTTTACGGCCCCCCGTTTGGATGAGCAGTTCTTC. Its translation: CASSLAFTAPRLDEQFF. Based on the CDR3 plus reference TRBV5-8 and TRBJ2-1, the full variable domain is EAGVTQSPTHLIKTRGQQATLRCSPISGHTSVYWYQQALGLGLQFLLWYDEGEERNRGNFPPRFSGRQFPNYSSELNVNALELEDSALYLCASSLAFTAPRLDEQFFGPGTRLTVL.